This T cell receptor (beta chain) comes out of a study of shared clonotypes between healthy human individuals. For each subset, genomic DNA was distributed in equal portions over several immunoSEQ plates. Data came from immunoSEQ multiplex PCR; TCRdb stores just in-frame clones and leaves some out. The sample shows approximately 700,000 clones, more than 70% of them seen only once. Unmatched junction bases numbered 4, after V lost 3 bases and J lost 5 bases. This CDR3 contains 13 residues. Germline CDR1 and CDR2: GTSNPN and SVGIG (reference sequence). The sequenced sample was memory CD4+ T cells sorted from blood. The subset here: CD45RA-negative fraction. The chain uses TRBV30 and TRBJ2-3; 8 nucleotides align to TRBD2. The receptor was derived from a woman under 40 in good health. This chain's CDR3 is CAWRGREGDTQYF. The CDR3 nucleotides read TGTGCCTGGAGGGGCCGGGAGGGAGATACGCAGTATTTT.